Reported below is one TCR beta chain. It has no known antigen specificity. No much larger clonotype is one base removed from it; base qualities were not supplied. This sample is drawn from a study of Ad26.COV2.S vaccination and SARS-CoV-2 variants (dated by TCRdb to 2020 to 2023). With respect to the entire study: Donors in the vaccine arm were drawn from COV1001, a multicentre, randomized, double-blind, placebo-controlled phase I-IIa trial testing Ad26.COV2.S in healthy adults. Ad26.COV2.S was given intramuscularly at 5x10^10 or 1x10^11 viral particles, as a single shot or as two shots 56 days apart. Sequencing of the TCRbeta repertoire served to evaluate the specificity and breadth of SARS-CoV-2-reactive T cell receptors following Ad26.COV2.S vaccination. The TCR-sequenced set comprised about 32 samples: around 20 Ad26.COV2.S vaccine recipients, 5 placebo recipients and 8 SARS-CoV-2 convalescent individuals. Participants in the trial were split at random into five groups of five each, receiving low-dose or high-dose Ad26.COV2.S once or twice, or else placebo on both occasions. Throughout the experiments and outcome assessment, investigators stayed blinded to trial group allocation. General findings and caveats noted by the study authors: Comparing responses between vaccine doses or regimens was not something the study was powered to do. Comparable non-spike TCR breadth was observed between vaccine and placebo recipients, consistent with only spike being contained in the vaccine. Substantial breadth of spike-specific CD8+ and CD4+ T cell responses was reported after vaccination. The authors noted that total T cell responses may have been underestimated by the TCR breadth and depth analyses. Spike-specific TCR breadth was higher in Ad26.COV2.S recipients than in placebo recipients (P = 0.0014).

The immunoSEQ Assay was the method used to sequence TCRbeta CDR3 regions. After extraction, genomic DNA underwent amplification by bias-controlled multiplex PCR, followed by high-throughput sequencing. The original methods were these. To quantify the absolute abundance of every unique TCRbeta CDR3 region, sequences were collapsed and filtered. T cell fraction was estimated by normalization of TCRbeta template counts to usable DNA, with usable DNA being measured through amplification of reference genes present in all nucleated cells. Repertoire TCRs were annotated as SARS-CoV-2-specific when V gene, CDR3 amino acid sequence and J gene were exactly matched to a known reactive TCR set. The reference SARS-CoV-2 TCR set came from MIRA and was filtered for enrichment in COVID-19-positive ImmuneCODE repertoires, removing public or cross-reactive TCRs. Using the MIRA antigens, annotated TCRs were further analysed by specific ORF or by position within an ORF. Breadth was defined as the number of annotated unique rearrangements divided by the total number of unique productive rearrangements, and depth was defined as the summed frequency of the annotated unique rearrangements. Group comparisons of TCR breadth used two-sided Wilcoxon rank-sum tests. Here the immuneACCESS table is served through TCRdb, limited to in-frame sequences with V and J called. Missing clones are a known gap in these copies; in checked studies unresolved V genes cover under half, and the rest lacks a known reason. The DNA was the basis for D and trimming; V, J and clone size are from that table. The table for this sample lists about 320,000 clones; around four fifths of them were counted only once. Of the sample, around 2% is held by the ten largest clones.

The sample's treatment or condition, from its label and the paper: approximately 18 received Ad26.COV2.S at low or high dose, single or two shots; roughly five received placebo; per-sample allocation not given. For vaccine and placebo recipients, repertoires were sequenced using samples collected on day 63 after the first injection. Cohort 1b enrolled roughly 25 adults aged 18-55 years at a single site in Boston, USA, between 29 July and 7 August 2020. Ad26.COV2.S was a replication-incompetent adenovirus type 26 vector expressing a prefusion-stabilized SARS-CoV-2 spike protein from the original Wuhan strain. The starting material was peripheral blood, obtained in a trial of Ad26.COV2.S vaccine versus placebo. This receptor was identified in a person between 18 and 65 years old who received the Ad26.COV2.S COVID-19 vaccine or a placebo.

At the DNA level, the sequence is TGTGCCAGCAGCTTAGTCTGGGAACATGAGCAGTTCTTC. Translated, this gives CASSLVWEHEQFF. The rearrangement joined TRBV7-9 to TRBJ2-1; the D segment cannot be called with confidence. Sequences SEHNR (CDR1) and FQNEAQ (CDR2) are obtained from the germline V gene (reference sequence). V was cut back by 1 base and J by 8 bases, leaving a gap of 9 bases between them. The CDR3 contains 13 residues, cysteine and phenylalanine counted. The retained sequence is limited to the CDR3, 39 bases, with the frame set at the first base.